This T cell receptor (beta chain) comes out of a study of T cell responses to AZD1222 COVID-19 vaccine. In the case of this clone: Antigen specificity is unknown.

Produced via immunoSEQ multiplex PCR; TCRdb's table is partial and in-frame only. The sample contains around 150,000 clones, just over 90% of which appear only once. This CDR3 is built from 13 residues. Germline CDR1 reads MNHEY; CDR2 reads SVGAGI. Deletions cut 7 bases from V and 0 bases from J, with 7 bases between. Overall study findings and caveats: Donors in the cohort were predominantly white British and more often female, and clonal diversity was possibly underestimated. A reported finding is that nearly half of spike-specific TCRs target unmutated variant regions. With two AZD1222 doses given, Spike-specific TCR breadth and depth both rose. Seropositivity was recorded at baseline in only six AZD1222 recipients.

Sequencing was performed on peripheral blood, taken on day 0 of MenACWY control vaccination. The rearrangement uses TRBV6-5 and TRBJ1-5; D gene ambiguous. The receptor was isolated from an adult in good health. CDR3 sequence: CASNLHSNQPQHF. The CDR3 region has the DNA TGTGCCAGCAACCTACATAGCAATCAGCCCCAGCATTTT.